This entry describes one TCR beta chain. Its matching antigen is unknown. An end of the junction differs from the germline gene, which may be a read error. The sample is drawn from a study of T cells after yellow fever vaccination. Study findings and constraints: Highly abundant clonotypes carried over from the bulk population could end up in FACS-sorted repertoires as contaminants. The secondary response was weaker but peaked faster, day 5 versus 15. The booster saw the reappearance of most primary-vaccination clones (96% CD4, around 90% CD8).

TCRdb fed the 5' RACE reads into MiXCR, producing one record per CDR3 protein. The data hold approximately 610,000 distinct CDR3 sequences, with around 17% observed a single time. The length of the CDR3 is 16 residues. The TCR comes from a man aged 18 to 35 who received the YFV17D yellow fever vaccine. This rearrangement joins TRBV12-3 or TRBV12-4 to TRBJ1-1; possibly TRBD1 for D (5 bases). Sequencing was performed on PBMCs, taken 5 to 6 days after the first yellow fever vaccination. The DNA of the CDR3 is TGTGCCAGCAGTTTGGGTCTCGGGGGGTTTAACACTGAAGATTTCTTT. Protein sequence: CASSLGLGGFNTEDFF.